These T cell receptor beta chains were read from a single sample in a study of T cell repertoires in cytomegalovirus infection. Each CDR3 protein is one row after TCRdb ran MiXCR on the reads. The data contain about 770,000 distinct CDR3 sequences, 25% to 35% of them singletons. Their cognate antigens are unknown. Sample: cultured CD8+ T cells from PBMCs, taken from culture after CMV antigen stimulation. These receptors were taken from a human donor in good health (CMV status not recorded). Some clones in this sample may be carry-over from other donors' samples. Each CDR3 is given with its conserved first and last residue. D genes are given only for firm matches. Clone size appears in some rows only: once, few, many, or a class for an expanded clone.

TRBV6-2/TRBV6-3	many	TRBJ1-1	.	CASSYSKGNTEAFF	TGTGCCAGCAGTTACTCGAAAGGAAACACTGAAGCTTTCTTT
TRBV4-1	many	TRBJ2-1	TRBD2	CASSQDGYGTSGDNEQFF	TGCGCCAGCAGCCAGGATGGCTATGGGACTAGCGGTGACAATGAGCAGTTCTTC
TRBV15	many	TRBJ2-7	TRBD1	CATSLDRGEYEQYF	TGTGCCACCAGCTTGGACAGGGGAGAATACGAGCAGTACTTC
TRBV6-5	.	TRBJ2-1	TRBD2	CASSSGTTAYNEQFF	TGTGCCAGCAGTTCCGGGACTACCGCCTACAATGAGCAGTTCTTC
TRBV27	.	TRBJ1-2	TRBD1	CASSLSRTGGGYTF	TGTGCCAGCAGTCTTTCCCGGACAGGCGGGGGCTACACCTTC
TRBV7-2	many	TRBJ2-3	TRBD1	CASSLDPGTAGADTQYF	TGTGCCAGCAGCTTGGACCCCGGGACAGCAGGCGCAGATACGCAGTATTTT
TRBV20-1	.	TRBJ2-3	TRBD2	CSAPSGLLTDTQYF	TGCAGTGCTCCCTCGGGACTACTCACAGATACGCAGTATTTT
TRBV19	.	TRBJ1-5	.	CASSIPDTYTPNQPQHF	TGTGCCAGTAGTATACCGGACACATATACTCCGAATCAGCCCCAGCATTTT
TRBV11-2	few	TRBJ2-5	TRBD2	CASRTSGAQETQYF	TGTGCCAGCAGGACTAGCGGGGCCCAAGAGACCCAGTACTTC
TRBV6-5	.	TRBJ2-1	.	CASSYSPSPSYNEQFF	TGTGCCAGCAGTTACTCACCTAGTCCCTCCTACAATGAGCAGTTCTTC
TRBV19	.	TRBJ2-1	.	CASSPMAAGGGEQFF	TGTGCCAGTTCGCCGATGGCAGCCGGTGGGGGTGAGCAGTTCTTC
TRBV28	.	TRBJ2-4	.	CASIRGSRGDDIQYF	TGTGCCTCCATCAGGGGGTCCCGGGGGGATGACATTCAGTACTTC
TRBV7-6	many	TRBJ2-3	TRBD2	CASSLAGASGSTDTQYF	TGTGCCAGCAGCTTAGCGGGTGCTAGCGGAAGCACAGATACGCAGTATTTT
TRBV20-1	.	TRBJ2-7	TRBD1	CSARTGTGWDEQYF	TGCAGTGCTAGAACCGGGACAGGGTGGGACGAGCAGTACTTC
TRBV19	few	TRBJ1-2	TRBD1	CASSRPGQGASYGYTF	TGTGCCAGTAGCCGCCCGGGACAGGGGGCCAGCTATGGCTACACCTTC
TRBV12-5	once	TRBJ2-3	TRBD1	CASGLPIGTGVSKSTDTQYF	TGTGCTAGTGGTTTGCCCATTGGGACAGGGGTGTCTAAGTCCACAGATACGCAGTATTTT
TRBV7-2	once	TRBJ1-1	.	CASSLDETGENTEAFF	TGTGCCAGCAGCTTAGACGAAACAGGCGAGAACACTGAAGCTTTCTTT
TRBV4-1	few	TRBJ2-3	.	CASSQVLDTDTQYF	TGCGCCAGCAGCCAAGTCCTAGACACAGATACGCAGTATTTT
TRBV7-2	few	TRBJ1-1	.	CASSPPEGFKNTEAFF	TGTGCCAGCAGCCCCCCGGAGGGGTTTAAGAACACTGAAGCTTTCTTT
TRBV19	.	TRBJ1-1	.	CASRHIMNTEAFF	TGTGCCAGTAGACACATAATGAACACTGAAGCTTTCTTT
TRBV7-8	few	TRBJ1-1	TRBD1	CASSLPRQGAKDTEAFF	TGTGCCAGCAGCTTACCGAGACAGGGGGCAAAAGACACTGAAGCTTTCTTT
TRBV7-9	few	TRBJ1-2	.	CASQTSNYGYTF	TGTGCCAGCCAGACATCGAACTATGGCTACACCTTC
TRBV6-2/TRBV6-3	.	TRBJ1-1	.	CASSYTLERGNTEAFF	TGTGCCAGCAGTTATACCCTCGAGCGGGGGAACACTGAAGCTTTCTTT
TRBV2	once	TRBJ2-3	.	CASSEQLLEDTQYF	TGTGCCAGCAGTGAACAGCTACTGGAAGATACGCAGTATTTT
TRBV6-5	.	TRBJ1-4	TRBD1	CASSYFGQGKTNEKLFF	TGTGCCAGCAGTTACTTCGGACAGGGGAAAACTAATGAAAAACTGTTTTTT
TRBV7-2	many	TRBJ1-2	.	CAKDRAGNYGYTF	TGTGCTAAGGATCGGGCAGGGAACTATGGCTACACCTTC
TRBV15	few	TRBJ1-6	.	CATSRVGVGSPLHF	TGTGCCACCAGCAGAGTCGGGGTCGGGTCACCCCTCCACTTT
TRBV19	few	TRBJ1-2	.	CASRLGGGSGGYTF	TGTGCCAGTCGATTGGGGGGGGGCTCTGGCGGCTACACCTTC
TRBV12-3/TRBV12-4	.	TRBJ2-1	TRBD2	CASSLSGGENNEQFF	TGTGCCAGCAGTTTAAGCGGGGGAGAAAACAATGAGCAGTTCTTC
TRBV15	.	TRBJ1-1	.	CATSNRVATEAFF	TGTGCCACCAGCAACAGGGTAGCCACTGAAGCTTTCTTT
TRBV7-2	many	TRBJ2-7	TRBD2	CASSFSSGEYEQYF	TGTGCCAGCAGCTTCTCTAGCGGGGAGTACGAGCAGTACTTC
TRBV5-8	once	TRBJ1-1	.	CASVTWAFF	TGTGCCAGCGTTACTTGGGCTTTCTTT
TRBV27	.	TRBJ1-4	.	CASGRAGEKLFF	TGTGCCAGCGGCAGGGCAGGTGAAAAACTGTTTTTT
TRBV29-1	.	TRBJ2-7	.	CSVELGGVEQYF	TGCAGCGTTGAGCTGGGCGGGGTAGAGCAGTACTTC
TRBV7-3	few	TRBJ1-2	.	CASSEQGYYGYTF	TGTGCCAGCAGCGAACAAGGGTACTATGGCTACACCTTC
TRBV20-1	.	TRBJ2-4	.	CSARPLAKNIQYF	TGCAGTGCTAGACCCCTAGCCAAAAACATTCAGTACTTC
TRBV2	many	TRBJ2-7	TRBD1	CASSWDRAYEQYF	TGTGCCAGCAGTTGGGACAGGGCCTACGAGCAGTACTTC
TRBV24-1	.	TRBJ2-2	.	CATSDSNANTGELFF	TGTGCCACCAGTGACAGTAACGCGAACACCGGGGAGCTGTTTTTT
TRBV7-2	many	TRBJ2-1	.	CASSLESSYNEQFF	TGTGCCAGCAGCTTGGAAAGCTCCTACAATGAGCAGTTCTTC
TRBV7-2	few	TRBJ1-5	.	CASSLEDQPQHF	TGTGCCAGCAGCTTAGAAGATCAGCCCCAGCATTTT
TRBV9	few	TRBJ2-1	.	CASSAAGRGSYNEQFF	TGTGCCAGCAGCGCCGCCGGGCGGGGCTCCTACAATGAGCAGTTCTTC
TRBV2	few	TRBJ1-5	TRBD1	CASSDRDRYQPQHF	TGTGCCAGCAGCGACCGGGACAGATATCAGCCCCAGCATTTT
TRBV6-2/TRBV6-3	few	TRBJ2-1	TRBD2	CASSYEVSGGHNEQFF	TGTGCCAGCAGTTACGAGGTTAGCGGGGGCCACAATGAGCAGTTCTTC
TRBV7-9	.	TRBJ2-1	.	CASSTAKGEQFF	TGTGCCAGCAGCACGGCGAAGGGTGAGCAGTTCTTC
TRBV11-3	few	TRBJ2-1	.	CASSLGGFQTYNEQFF	TGTGCCAGCAGCCTAGGTGGGTTCCAGACCTACAATGAGCAGTTCTTC
TRBV7-2	many	TRBJ2-1	.	CASSLRGADEQFF	TGTGCCAGCAGCTTAAGGGGGGCGGATGAGCAGTTCTTC
TRBV12-3/TRBV12-4	many	TRBJ1-2	.	CASSLNVISYGYTF	TGTGCCAGCAGTTTAAACGTCATCTCCTATGGCTACACCTTC
TRBV7-9	.	TRBJ2-1	TRBD1	CASSPSRQGAHNEQFF	TGTGCCAGCAGCCCTAGTCGGCAGGGGGCCCACAATGAGCAGTTCTTC
TRBV24-1	few	TRBJ2-2	.	CATSDGGSYTGELFF	TGTGCCACCAGTGATGGAGGCAGTTACACCGGGGAGCTGTTTTTT
TRBV4-1	.	TRBJ1-4	TRBD1	CASSQEGQGEVPYDRDPNEKLFF	TGCGCCAGCAGCCAAGAAGGGCAGGGGGAAGTACCGTACGACCGGGACCCTAATGAAAAACTGTTTTTT